One T cell receptor (beta chain) is described in this entry. The antigen is not known. The data were taken from a study of cytomegalovirus exposure and HLA in healthy donors. Study as a whole: From 150 million to 200 million T cells, an earlier analysis saw 120 million or so unique TCR beta sequences. Study-level results: Analyses of presence and absence presupposed an approximately uniform sequencing depth across donors.

The PCR ran on 60 Vbeta and 13 Jbeta primers. Clones were sequenced by immunoSEQ multiplex PCR, and TCRdb holds only the in-frame ones, with some missing. Counted here are about 150,000 clones, under 70% occurring once; the ten biggest clones make up around 9.3%. Germline V lookup: CDR1 MGHRA, CDR2 YSYEKL. The V and J ends lost 4 bases and 1 base respectively, with 13 bases between them. The CDR3 loop spans 15 amino acids. This sequence was found in a man aged 25 to 40 in good health and CMV-seropositive. This rearrangement joins TRBV4-1 to TRBJ1-1; D gene ambiguous. Specimen: PBMCs. CDR3: CASSLGYQENTEAFF. CDR3 DNA: TGCGCCAGCAGCCTAGGCTACCAGGAGAACACTGAAGCTTTCTTT.